The present T cell receptor (beta chain) was sequenced within a study of blood T cell repertoires in COVID-19. Overall study: From the United States, Italy and Spain came samples of acute and convalescent COVID-19. PBMCs, B-cell-depleted T cells, or T cells were the source of the cDNA or gDNA that made up the material.

Original processing notes: By means of reference gene primer amplification, nucleated cell counts were estimated. Sequencing was performed with immunoSEQ multiplex PCR; in TCRdb, only in-frame clones are kept and a portion is missing. V and J calls and clone size are those listed in that table; D and trimming were worked out from the DNA. This repertoire shows roughly 100,000 clones, roughly 80% found once; its top ten account for approximately 3.3%. A few counts support this clone. The CDR3 length is 14 residues. Germline V gives CDR1 SGHNT, CDR2 YYREEE (reference sequence). V lost 2 bases, J lost 8 bases, and 5 bases stayed unmatched.

The chain couples TRBV5-4 to TRBJ2-4; 9 positions agree with TRBD1. Sample: peripheral blood. This clonotype was obtained from a woman aged 80 or older with active or convalescent COVID-19. This CDR3 is CASSFDRGLHIQYF. As DNA, the CDR3 is TGTGCCAGCAGCTTTGACAGGGGGTTGCACATTCAGTACTTC.